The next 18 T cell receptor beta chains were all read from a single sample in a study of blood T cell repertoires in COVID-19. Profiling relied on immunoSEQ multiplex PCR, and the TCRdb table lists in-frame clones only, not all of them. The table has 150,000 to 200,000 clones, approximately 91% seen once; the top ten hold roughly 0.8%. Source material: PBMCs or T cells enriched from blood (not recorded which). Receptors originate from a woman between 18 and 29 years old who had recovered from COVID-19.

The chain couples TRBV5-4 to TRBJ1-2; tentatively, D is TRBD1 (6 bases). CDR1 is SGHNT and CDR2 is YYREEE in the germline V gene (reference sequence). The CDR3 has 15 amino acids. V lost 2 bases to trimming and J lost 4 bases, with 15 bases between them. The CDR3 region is CASSFPGQRGYGYTF. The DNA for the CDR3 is TGTGCCAGCAGCTTTCCGGGACAAAGGGGCTATGGCTACACCTTC.

CDR3 region: CASSLMGRIEAFF. CDR3 DNA: TGTGCCAGCAGTTTGATGGGGCGGATTGAAGCTTTCTTT. The chain links TRBV12-3 or TRBV12-4 to TRBJ1-1, with D possibly TRBD1 on 5 matching bases. This CDR3 has 13 residues. V shed 3 bases and J shed 7 bases, with 12 bases lying between them.

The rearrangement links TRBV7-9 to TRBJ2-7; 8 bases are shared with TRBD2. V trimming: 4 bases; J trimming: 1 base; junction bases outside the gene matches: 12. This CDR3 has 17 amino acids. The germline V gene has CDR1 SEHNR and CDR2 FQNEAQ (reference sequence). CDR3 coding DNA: TGTGCCAGCAGCTCGGAGAACTCGGGGGGGCCGTCCTACGAGCAGTACTTC. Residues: CASSSENSGGPSYEQYF.

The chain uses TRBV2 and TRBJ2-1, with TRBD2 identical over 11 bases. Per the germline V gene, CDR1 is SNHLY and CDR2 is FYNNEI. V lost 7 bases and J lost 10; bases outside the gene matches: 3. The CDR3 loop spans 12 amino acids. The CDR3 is CASTTSGREQFF. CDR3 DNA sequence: TGTGCCAGCACTACTAGCGGGAGAGAGCAGTTCTTC.

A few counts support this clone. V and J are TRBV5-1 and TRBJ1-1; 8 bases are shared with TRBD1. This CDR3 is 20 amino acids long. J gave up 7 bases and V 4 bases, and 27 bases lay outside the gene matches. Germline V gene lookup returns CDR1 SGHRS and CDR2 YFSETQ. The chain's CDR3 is CASSTTRTGYGQRDGVEAFF. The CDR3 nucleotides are TGCGCCAGCAGCACAACCCGGACAGGGTATGGTCAACGAGACGGAGTTGAAGCTTTCTTT. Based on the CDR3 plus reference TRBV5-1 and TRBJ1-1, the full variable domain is KAGVTQTPRYLIKTRGQQVTLSCSPISGHRSVSWYQQTPGQGLQFLFEYFSETQRNKGNFPGRFSGRQFSNSRSEMNVSTLELGDSALYLCASSTTRTGYGQRDGVEAFFGQGTRLTVV.

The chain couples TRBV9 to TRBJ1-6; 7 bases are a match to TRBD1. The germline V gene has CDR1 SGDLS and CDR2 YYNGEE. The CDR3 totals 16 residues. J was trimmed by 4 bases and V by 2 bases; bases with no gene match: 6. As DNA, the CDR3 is TGTGCCAGCAGCGTCGACGGGACAGAATATAATTCACCCCTCCACTTT. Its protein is CASSVDGTEYNSPLHF.

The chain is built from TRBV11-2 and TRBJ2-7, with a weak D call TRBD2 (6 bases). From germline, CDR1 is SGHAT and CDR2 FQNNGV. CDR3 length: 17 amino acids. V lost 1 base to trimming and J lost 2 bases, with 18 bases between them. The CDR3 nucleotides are TGTGCCAGCAGCTTAGGACTGGCGGGGCGCACTCCCTACGAGCAGTACTTC. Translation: CASSLGLAGRTPYEQYF.

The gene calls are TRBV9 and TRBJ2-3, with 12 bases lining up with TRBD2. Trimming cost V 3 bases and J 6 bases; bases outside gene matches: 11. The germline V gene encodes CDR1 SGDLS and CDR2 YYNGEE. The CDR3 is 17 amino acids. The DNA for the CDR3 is TGTGCCAGCAGCGCTCCGGGACTAGCGGGTGCTGTGGATACGCAGTATTTT. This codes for CASSAPGLAGAVDTQYF.

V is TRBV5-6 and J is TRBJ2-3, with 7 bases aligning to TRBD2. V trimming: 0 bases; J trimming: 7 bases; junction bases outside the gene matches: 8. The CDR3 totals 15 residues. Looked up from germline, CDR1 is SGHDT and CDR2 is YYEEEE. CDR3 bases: TGTGCCAGCAGCTTGGTTGGTGCGGGGGTACATACGCAGTATTTT. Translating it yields CASSLVGAGVHTQYF.

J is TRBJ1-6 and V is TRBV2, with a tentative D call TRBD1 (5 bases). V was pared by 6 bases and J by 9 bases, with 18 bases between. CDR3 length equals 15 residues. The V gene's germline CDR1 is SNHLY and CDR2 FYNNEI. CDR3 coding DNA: TGTGCCAGCAGCCCTTTGGGGCAGGGAGGTTCACCCCTCCACTTT. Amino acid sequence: CASSPLGQGGSPLHF.

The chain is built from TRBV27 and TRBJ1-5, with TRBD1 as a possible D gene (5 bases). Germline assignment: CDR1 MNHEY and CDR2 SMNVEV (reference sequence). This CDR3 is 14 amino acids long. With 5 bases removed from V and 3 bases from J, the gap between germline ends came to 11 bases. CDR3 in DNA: TGTGCCAGCAGTCTCAGGGACTCCAATCAGCCCCAGCATTTT. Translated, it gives CASSLRDSNQPQHF.

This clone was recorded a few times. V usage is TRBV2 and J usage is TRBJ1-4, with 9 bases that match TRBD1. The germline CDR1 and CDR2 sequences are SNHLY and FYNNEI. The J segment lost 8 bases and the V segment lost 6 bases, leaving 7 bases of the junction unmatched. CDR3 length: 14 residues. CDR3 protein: CASRDRTGEEKLFF. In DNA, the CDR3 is TGTGCCAGCAGGGACCGGACAGGGGAGGAAAAACTGTTTTTT.

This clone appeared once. In nucleotides, the CDR3 is TGTGCCAGCAGCTTAATCCCAGGGGGCGGCACCGGGGAGCTGTTTTTT. Its translation is CASSLIPGGGTGELFF. This chain joins TRBV7-3 and TRBJ2-2, with 8 bases that match TRBD1. CDR1 is SGHTA and CDR2 is FQGTGA in the germline V gene. The CDR3 has 16 residues. V lost 1 base, J lost 4 bases, and 5 bases stayed unmatched.

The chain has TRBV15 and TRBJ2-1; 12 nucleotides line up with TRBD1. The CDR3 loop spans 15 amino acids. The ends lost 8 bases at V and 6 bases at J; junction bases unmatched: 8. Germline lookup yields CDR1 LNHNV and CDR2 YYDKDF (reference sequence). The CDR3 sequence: CATSVGTGGINEQFF. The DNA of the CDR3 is TGTGCCACCTCCGTCGGGACAGGGGGCATCAATGAGCAGTTCTTC.

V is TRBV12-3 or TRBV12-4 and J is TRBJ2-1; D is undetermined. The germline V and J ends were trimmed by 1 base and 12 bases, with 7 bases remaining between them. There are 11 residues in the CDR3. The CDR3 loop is CASSLGEMQFF. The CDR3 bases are TGTGCCAGCAGTTTAGGCGAAATGCAGTTCTTC.

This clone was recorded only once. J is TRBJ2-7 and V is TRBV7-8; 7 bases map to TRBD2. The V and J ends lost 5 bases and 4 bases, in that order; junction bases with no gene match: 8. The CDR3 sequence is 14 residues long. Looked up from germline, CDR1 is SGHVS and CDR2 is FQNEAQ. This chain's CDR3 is CASSPIAGGYEQYF. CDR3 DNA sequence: TGTGCCAGCAGCCCCATAGCGGGCGGGTACGAGCAGTACTTC.

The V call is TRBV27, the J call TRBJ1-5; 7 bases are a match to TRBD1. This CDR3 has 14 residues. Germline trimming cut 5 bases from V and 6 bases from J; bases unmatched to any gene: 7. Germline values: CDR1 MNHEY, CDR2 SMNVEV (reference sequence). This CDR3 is CASSNTGVGQPQHF. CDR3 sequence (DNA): TGTGCCAGCAGTAATACAGGGGTGGGTCAGCCCCAGCATTTT.

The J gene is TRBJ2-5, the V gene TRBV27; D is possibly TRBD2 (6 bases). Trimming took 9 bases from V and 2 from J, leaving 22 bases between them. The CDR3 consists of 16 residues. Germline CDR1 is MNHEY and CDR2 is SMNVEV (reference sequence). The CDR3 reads CASRSHNPGEQETQYF. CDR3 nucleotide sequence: TGTGCCAGTAGGAGCCATAACCCGGGAGAGCAAGAGACCCAGTACTTC.